This T cell receptor beta chain came from a study of beta chain features in type 1 diabetes. Study-level results: HLA influence on TCRB rearrangement stayed unresolved here.

Every bit of the isolated RNA underwent reverse transcription, so sequencing read expressed TCRB transcripts. Sequencing was performed with immunoSEQ multiplex PCR; in TCRdb, only in-frame clones are kept and a portion is missing. This sample has 300,000 to 350,000 clones, with around 8% found just once. V was cut by 6 bases and J by 3 bases, with 21 bases left in between. The V gene's germline CDR1 is MDHEN and CDR2 SYDVKM. The CDR3 has 16 residues. The table lists this clone with a few counts. Its target is unknown. Sequenced: central memory CD4+ T cells from blood. V is TRBV28 and J is TRBJ2-7, with D possibly TRBD2 on 6 matching bases. This sequence was found in a woman aged 18-29 years in good health. CDR3 in amino acids: CASSLLPSAGSYEQYF. The CDR3 DNA sequence: TGTGCCAGCAGCCTCCTCCCCTCGGCGGGAAGCTACGAGCAGTACTTC.